The 15 T cell receptor beta chains below all came from one sample that was sequenced in a study of T cells in Graves' hyperthyroidism and ophthalmopathy. Researchers amplified the TCR beta CDR3 regions from RNA transcripts. During a first-round RT-PCR of the TCR CDR3, the HTBI primer set was used. One entry per CDR3 protein results from TCRdb running MiXCR on the multiplex PCR reads. The data contain 400,000 to 450,000 distinct CDR3 sequences, roughly 14% of them singletons. Source material: blood. Receptor source: a young man with Graves' ophthalmopathy.

This clonotype was picked up many times. The V and J genes are TRBV6-1 and TRBJ1-1; D ambiguous. This CDR3 spans 15 amino acids. V lost 7 bases and J 3 bases, leaving 18 bases between the germline ends. CDR1 MNHNS and CDR2 SASEGT come from the germline V gene. The CDR3, as DNA: TGTGCCAGCACCCTATTTGCAGGAAAAGACACTGAAGCTTTCTTT. This codes for CASTLFAGKDTEAFF.

This clonotype was seen ten or more times. The CDR3 region has the DNA TGTGCCAGCAGTTTCGAAACTAGCGGGGAAGAGACCCAGTACTTC. Residues: CASSFETSGEETQYF. V gene TRBV6-1 combines with J gene TRBJ2-5, with 10 positions matching TRBD2. With V trimmed by 5 bases and J by 3 bases, 6 bases remained unmatched. CDR1 and CDR2 (germline): MNHNS, SASEGT. There are 15 residues in the CDR3.

This clonotype was observed at least ten times. V gene TRBV11-3 combines with J gene TRBJ2-1; D might be TRBD2 (5 bases). CDR1 SGHNT and CDR2 YENEEA come from the germline V gene. V gave up 5 bases and J gave up 2 bases, with 13 bases separating them. The CDR3 has 15 amino acids. CDR3: CASSELAGPYNEQFF. The DNA for the CDR3 is TGTGCCAGCAGCGAACTGGCGGGCCCCTACAATGAGCAGTTCTTC.

This clonotype was counted only a few times. V is TRBV19 and J is TRBJ1-5, with D possibly matching TRBD1 (6 bases). The V and J ends lost 2 bases and 4 bases respectively, with 18 bases between them. This CDR3 has 17 residues. The germline CDR1 and CDR2 sequences are LNHDA and SQIVND (reference sequence). Here the CDR3 DNA reads TGTGCCAGTAGTATACCATCGGGACAAGTGGGAAATCAGCCCCAGCATTTT. Its protein is CASSIPSGQVGNQPQHF.

The chain joins TRBV10-3 to TRBJ1-1; D not certain. Trimming left V 0 bases short and J 1 base short, with 6 bases between. CDR3 length: 14 amino acids. Germline V CDR1 and CDR2: ENHRY, SYGVKD. The CDR3 protein is CAISESRRNTEAFF. CDR3 nucleotide sequence: TGTGCCATCAGTGAGTCTCGGAGGAACACTGAAGCTTTCTTT.

This clonotype was recorded only once. With a much larger clone just one base away, this may be a read error. The genes are TRBV7-9 and TRBJ2-1, with unresolved D. The CDR3 extends over 15 amino acids. In germline, CDR1 is SEHNR, CDR2 FQNEAQ (reference sequence). The CDR3 spells CASSSSVSSYSEQFF. Here the CDR3 DNA reads TGTGCCAGCAGTAGCAGCGTCAGCTCCTACAGTGAGCAGTTCTTC.

This clonotype has ten or more counts. This chain connects TRBV24-1 to TRBJ2-3, with D tentatively TRBD1 (6 bases). The CDR3 runs to 15 residues. Germline V gene sequence: CDR1 KGHDR, CDR2 SFDVKD. Trimming took off 3 bases at V and 3 bases at J, with 12 bases between the two ends. The CDR3: CATSDNQGTTDTQYF. The CDR3 coding sequence is TGTGCCACCAGTGATAACCAGGGGACGACAGATACGCAGTATTTT.

This clonotype was seen repeatedly, ten times or more. The rearrangement joins TRBV6-1 to TRBJ1-5, with 9 bases lining up with TRBD1. CDR1 is MNHNS and CDR2 is SASEGT in the germline V gene. This CDR3 region has 15 residues. V lost 5 bases, J lost 5 bases, and 7 bases stayed unmatched. CDR3 nucleotide sequence: TGTGCCAGCAGTTATGGGACAGGGAACGATCAGCCCCAGCATTTT. Protein sequence: CASSYGTGNDQPQHF.

The chain joins TRBV29-1 to TRBJ2-7, with D perhaps matching TRBD1 (5 bases). Germline CDR1 is SQVTM and CDR2 is ANQGSEA. The CDR3 runs 11 residues. The ends were cut back, 7 bases at V and 2 bases at J, with 9 bases in the middle. CDR3 residues: CSGGVTYEQYF. In nucleotides, the CDR3 is TGCAGCGGGGGCGTGACCTACGAGCAGTACTTC.

This clonotype occurred many times. The J gene is TRBJ2-1, the V gene TRBV27; 7 positions match TRBD2. The CDR3 spans 14 residues. Per the germline V gene, CDR1 is MNHEY and CDR2 is SMNVEV (reference sequence). The V and J ends lost 3 bases and 2 bases, in that order; junction bases with no gene match: 1. Here the CDR3 reads CASSLGRAYNEQFF. In DNA, the CDR3 is TGTGCCAGCAGTTTGGGGAGGGCCTACAATGAGCAGTTCTTC.

This clonotype has a count of ten or more. The J gene is TRBJ2-3, the V gene TRBV7-9; TRBD2 matches 9 bases. CDR3 length: 18 amino acids. The junction had 8 bases not matched to a gene; V was cut back by 1 base and J by 0 bases. CDR1 is SEHNR and CDR2 is FQNEAQ in the germline V gene (reference sequence). The CDR3 reads CASSLVVASGASTDTQYF. The CDR3 region has the DNA TGTGCCAGCAGCTTAGTTGTGGCTAGCGGGGCCAGCACAGATACGCAGTATTTT.

In the case of this clonotype: A much larger clone is a single base away; this may be a read error. V usage is TRBV24-1 and J usage is TRBJ1-1; D ambiguous. V was trimmed by 3 bases and J by 9 bases, leaving 13 bases between them. The CDR3 is 13 amino acids. The germline V gene has CDR1 KGHDR and CDR2 SFDVKD. Written as DNA, the CDR3 is TGTGCCACCAGTGATACCAGAAGCTCGAAAGCTTTCTTT. Amino acids: CATSDTRSSKAFF.

This clonotype was seen a handful of times. This chain links TRBV10-2 with TRBJ1-2; D might be TRBD1 (6 bases). From germline, CDR1 is WSHSY and CDR2 SAAADI. CDR3 length equals 16 residues. V shed 0 bases and J shed 2 bases, with 13 bases lying between them. The CDR3, as DNA: TGCGCCAGCAGTGAGTCTAGGGGGGCTCCCAACTATGGCTACACCTTC. Translated: CASSESRGAPNYGYTF.

This clonotype was picked up many times. This chain joins TRBV27 and TRBJ2-2; no firm D call. CDR3 size: 12 residues. The V and J ends lost 3 bases and 6 bases respectively, with 5 bases between them. Per germline, CDR1 MNHEY and CDR2 SMNVEV (reference sequence). The CDR3 region is CASSLPAGELFF. As DNA, the CDR3 is TGTGCCAGCAGTTTGCCGGCCGGGGAGCTGTTTTTT.

The sample holds a few counts of this clonotype. The genes are TRBV29-1 and TRBJ1-2, with D unresolved. This CDR3 contains 14 residues. CDR1 and CDR2 (germline): SQVTM, ANQGSEA. Deletions cut 0 bases from V and 1 base from J, with 9 bases between. Here the CDR3 reads CSVEDRQLNYGYTF. In nucleotides, the CDR3 is TGCAGCGTTGAAGATCGGCAGCTTAACTATGGCTACACCTTC.